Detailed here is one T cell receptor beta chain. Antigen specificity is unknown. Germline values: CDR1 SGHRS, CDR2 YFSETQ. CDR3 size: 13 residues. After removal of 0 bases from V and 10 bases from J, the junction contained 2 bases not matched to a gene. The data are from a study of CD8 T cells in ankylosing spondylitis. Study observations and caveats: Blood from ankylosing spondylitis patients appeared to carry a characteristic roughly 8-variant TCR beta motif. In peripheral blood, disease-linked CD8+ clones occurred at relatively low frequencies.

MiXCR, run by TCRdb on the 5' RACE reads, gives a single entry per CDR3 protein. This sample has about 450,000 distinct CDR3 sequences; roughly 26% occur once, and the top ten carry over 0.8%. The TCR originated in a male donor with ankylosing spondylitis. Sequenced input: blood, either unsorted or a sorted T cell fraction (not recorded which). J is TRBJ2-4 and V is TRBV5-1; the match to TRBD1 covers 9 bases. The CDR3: CASSLVGQGIQYF. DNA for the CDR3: TGCGCCAGCAGCTTGGTGGGACAGGGAATTCAGTACTTC.